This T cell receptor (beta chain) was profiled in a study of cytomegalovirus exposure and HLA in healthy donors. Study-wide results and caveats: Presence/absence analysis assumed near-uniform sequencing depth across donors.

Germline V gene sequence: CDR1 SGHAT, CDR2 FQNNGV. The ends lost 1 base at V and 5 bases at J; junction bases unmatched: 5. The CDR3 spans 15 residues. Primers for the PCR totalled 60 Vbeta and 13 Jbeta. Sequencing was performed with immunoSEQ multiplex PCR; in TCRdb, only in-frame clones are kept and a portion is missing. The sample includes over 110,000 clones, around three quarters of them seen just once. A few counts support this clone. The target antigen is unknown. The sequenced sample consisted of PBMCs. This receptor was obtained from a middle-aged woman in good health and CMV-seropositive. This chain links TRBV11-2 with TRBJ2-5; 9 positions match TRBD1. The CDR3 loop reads CASSLGTGEWETQYF. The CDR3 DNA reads TGTGCCAGCAGCTTAGGGACAGGGGAGTGGGAGACCCAGTACTTC.